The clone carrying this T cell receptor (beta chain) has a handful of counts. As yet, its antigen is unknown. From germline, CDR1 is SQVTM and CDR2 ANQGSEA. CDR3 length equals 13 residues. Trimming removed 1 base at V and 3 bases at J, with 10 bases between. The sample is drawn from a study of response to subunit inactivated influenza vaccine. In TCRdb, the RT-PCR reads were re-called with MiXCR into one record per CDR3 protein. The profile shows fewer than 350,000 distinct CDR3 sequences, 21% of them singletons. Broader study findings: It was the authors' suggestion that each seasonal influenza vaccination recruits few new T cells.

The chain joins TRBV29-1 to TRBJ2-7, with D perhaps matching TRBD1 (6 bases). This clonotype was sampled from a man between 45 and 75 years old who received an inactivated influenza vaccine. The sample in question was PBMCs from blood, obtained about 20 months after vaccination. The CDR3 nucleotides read TGCAGCGTTGAAGTACAGGGCCACTACGAGCAGTACTTC. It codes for CSVEVQGHYEQYF.